The present entry profiles one TCR beta chain with its context. Its cognate antigen is unknown. These data are taken from a study of cytomegalovirus exposure and HLA in healthy donors. Study-level points and caveats: Per published reports, the classifier diagnosed cytomegalovirus status with high specificity and sensitivity. The authors later found TCR association rates varying by HLA locus, with DRB1 most and HLA-C fewest.

It was with 60 Vbeta and 13 Jbeta primers that the PCR ran. Libraries were prepared by immunoSEQ multiplex PCR; TCRdb keeps only in-frame clonotypes and omits some of them. The sample has approximately 150,000 clones, about 71% seen once; the top ten hold around 2.8%. The sequenced material came from PBMCs. The receptor comes from a woman aged 35 to 49 in good health and CMV-seropositive.

CDR3 DNA: TGCGCCAGCAGCCCGGAGGGTGCCAGCACTGAAGCTTTCTTT. Translating it yields CASSPEGASTEAFF. The chain combines TRBV5-1 with TRBJ1-1, with D unresolved. This CDR3 has 14 residues. The germline CDR1 and CDR2 sequences are SGHRS and YFSETQ. V was shortened by 4 bases and J by 4 bases, with 14 bases between the two germline ends.